This section outlines one T cell receptor beta chain sequence together with its context. This specimen belongs to a study of blood T cell repertoires in COVID-19. TCRdb keeps only in-frame clones here, not all; method: immunoSEQ multiplex PCR. The sample has around 190,000 clones; more than 80% are singletons. This CDR3 spans 13 amino acids. Germline V lookup: CDR1 MDHEN, CDR2 SYDVKM. Trimming cost V 11 bases and J 8 bases, with 19 bases left between them. This receptor was identified in a woman aged 40 to 50 with COVID-19, enrolled during active disease. This chain uses TRBV28 with TRBJ2-1, with a weak D call TRBD1 (7 bases). Sequenced: peripheral blood. This CDR3 is CAALGGTAYEQFF. The CDR3 region has the DNA TGTGCCGCCCTAGGCGGGACAGCCTATGAGCAGTTCTTC.